The rows below give T cell receptor beta chains drawn from one sample of a study of cytomegalovirus exposure and HLA in healthy donors. The method was immunoSEQ multiplex PCR; TCRdb's version includes in-frame clones alone and lacks a portion of them. The repertoire holds about 110,000 clones, with approximately 80% as singletons. Sequencing used PBMCs. The receptors were gathered from a man aged 50 to 59 in good health and CMV-seronegative. Both conserved end residues are part of each CDR3. The D gene is left open where the match is weak. Only part of the rows carry a size: once, few, many, or a class if the clone is expanded.

abundance | d_gene | j_gene | v_gene | CDR3aa | CDR3nt
NA | TRBD1 | TRBJ2-7 | TRBV5-1 | CASSLEDRDVDEQYF | TGCGCCAGCAGCCTCGAGGACAGGGACGTCGACGAGCAGTACTTC
NA | NA | TRBJ2-5 | TRBV7-2 | CASARGTQYF | TGTGCCAGCGCCCGGGGGACCCAGTACTTC
NA | TRBD2 | TRBJ2-5 | TRBV7-3 | CASSPTSGGAPQYF | TGTGCCAGCAGCCCGACTAGCGGGGGGGCCCCACAGTACTTC
NA | NA | TRBJ2-1 | TRBV4-3 | CASSQAALRQNEQFF | TGCGCCAGCAGCCAAGCGGCACTACGCCAGAATGAGCAGTTCTTC
NA | TRBD2 | TRBJ2-2 | TRBV4-3 | CASSQDLAGGELFF | TGCGCCAGCAGCCAAGATTTAGCGGGCGGGGAGCTGTTTTTT
NA | NA | TRBJ1-1 | TRBV6-5 | CASSYLVGARSTEAFF | TGTGCCAGCAGTTACCTTGTGGGGGCGCGAAGCACTGAAGCTTTCTTT
NA | NA | TRBJ1-2 | TRBV9 | CASSFRTASYGYTF | TGTGCCAGCAGCTTTAGGACAGCGAGCTATGGCTACACCTTC
NA | NA | TRBJ2-6 | TRBV28 | CASLYSGANVLTF | TGTGCCAGTCTCTACTCTGGGGCCAACGTCCTGACTTTC
NA | TRBD1 | TRBJ2-5 | TRBV6-1 | CASTRTGQETQYF | TGTGCCAGCACCAGGACAGGGCAAGAGACCCAGTACTTC
NA | NA | TRBJ2-1 | TRBV5-4 | CASSSPPLGTYNEQFF | TGTGCCAGCAGCTCCCCTCCACTAGGAACCTACAATGAGCAGTTCTTC
once | TRBD2 | TRBJ2-7 | TRBV7-8 | CASSLGLANYEQYF | TGTGCCAGCAGCCTGGGACTAGCGAACTACGAGCAGTACTTC
NA | TRBD1 | TRBJ2-2 | TRBV9 | CASSARGRIGELFF | TGTGCCAGCAGCGCCAGGGGGCGGATCGGGGAGCTGTTTTTT
few | TRBD1 | TRBJ1-4 | TRBV6-5 | CASSPTGGQEKLFF | TGTGCCAGCAGCCCGACAGGGGGGCAAGAAAAACTGTTTTTT
NA | NA | TRBJ2-3 | TRBV9 | CASSVGQGSSTDTQYF | TGTGCCAGCAGCGTAGGTCAGGGCTCTAGCACAGATACGCAGTATTTT
few | TRBD2 | TRBJ2-7 | TRBV29-1 | CSVEVLAGVGEQYF | TGCAGCGTTGAGGTACTAGCGGGAGTAGGCGAGCAGTACTTC
NA | TRBD2 | TRBJ2-7 | TRBV27 | CASSFLASGSYEQYF | TGTGCCAGCAGTTTTTTGGCTAGCGGCTCCTACGAGCAGTACTTC
NA | NA | TRBJ2-1 | TRBV19 | CASSLTGYNEQFF | TGTGCCAGTAGTCTCACAGGTTACAATGAGCAGTTCTTC
NA | TRBD1 | TRBJ1-2 | TRBV30 | CAWSGTGGGYTF | TGTGCCTGGAGTGGGACAGGGGGCGGCTACACCTTC
NA | NA | TRBJ2-7 | TRBV5-1 | CASRPAQPYEQYF | TGCGCCAGCAGGCCAGCGCAACCCTACGAGCAGTACTTC
few | TRBD1 | TRBJ2-6 | TRBV19 | CASSRQGLSSGANVLTF | TGTGCCAGTAGTAGACAGGGGTTAAGCTCTGGGGCCAACGTCCTGACTTTC
NA | NA | TRBJ2-2 | TRBV28 | CASSWSGPGELFF | TGTGCCAGCAGTTGGTCAGGGCCCGGGGAGCTGTTTTTT
NA | TRBD2 | TRBJ2-3 | TRBV15 | CATSDLAGPTDTQYF | TGTGCCACCAGCGACCTAGCGGGACCCACAGATACGCAGTATTTT
NA | TRBD1 | TRBJ1-4 | TRBV7-2 | CASSPGQAYNEKLFF | TGTGCCAGCAGCCCGGGACAGGCATACAATGAAAAACTGTTTTTT
NA | NA | TRBJ2-3 | TRBV5-1 | CASSPAGSTDTQYF | TGCGCCAGCAGCCCGGCGGGCAGCACAGATACGCAGTATTTT
NA | TRBD2 | TRBJ2-2 | TRBV5-8 | CASRGGAANTGELFF | TGTGCCAGCCGGGGGGGGGCCGCGAACACCGGGGAGCTGTTTTTT
NA | NA | TRBJ2-2 | TRBV27 | CASSPGPGQRGTGELFF | TGTGCCAGCAGCCCAGGCCCGGGACAAAGGGGGACCGGGGAGCTGTTTTTT